This TCR beta chain was found in a study of blood T cell repertoires in COVID-19. On the study more broadly: In each case, the material was cDNA or gDNA derived from T cells, B-cell-depleted T cells, or PBMCs.

Cohort assignment relied on participant-reported clinical history. Trimming left V 1 base short and J 4 bases short, with 12 bases between. Germline V gene lookup returns CDR1 MGHDK and CDR2 SYGVNS. This CDR3 spans 15 amino acids. Assay used: immunoSEQ multiplex PCR; TCRdb lists only in-frame clones, some missing. The profile shows 150,000 to 200,000 clones, approximately 90% of them singletons. The rearrangement uses TRBV25-1 and TRBJ2-3; a weak D match, TRBD1 (6 bases). Sequencing was carried out using PBMCs or T cells enriched from blood (not recorded which). This receptor was taken from a young woman who had recovered from COVID-19. CDR3 protein: CASSEFLGASDTQYF. The CDR3 DNA reads TGTGCCAGCAGTGAATTTTTGGGGGCCTCAGATACGCAGTATTTT.